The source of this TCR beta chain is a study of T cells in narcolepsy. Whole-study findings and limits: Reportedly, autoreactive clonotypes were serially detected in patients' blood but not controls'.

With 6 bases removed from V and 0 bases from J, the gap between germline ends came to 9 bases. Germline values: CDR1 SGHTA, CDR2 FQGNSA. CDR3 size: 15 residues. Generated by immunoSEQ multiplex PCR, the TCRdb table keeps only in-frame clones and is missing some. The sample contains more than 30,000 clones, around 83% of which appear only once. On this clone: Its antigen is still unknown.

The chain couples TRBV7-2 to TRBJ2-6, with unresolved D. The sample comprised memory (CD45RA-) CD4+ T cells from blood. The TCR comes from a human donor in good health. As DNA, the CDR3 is TGTGCCAGCAGGTCCGCCTCCTCTGGGGCCAACGTCCTGACTTTC. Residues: CASRSASSGANVLTF. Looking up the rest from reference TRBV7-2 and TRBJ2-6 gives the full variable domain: GAGVSQSPSNKVTEKGKDVELRCDPISGHTALYWYRQSLGQGLEFLIYFQGNSAPDKSGLPSDRFSAERTGGSVSTLTIQRTQQEDSAVYLCASRSASSGANVLTFGAGSRLTVL.